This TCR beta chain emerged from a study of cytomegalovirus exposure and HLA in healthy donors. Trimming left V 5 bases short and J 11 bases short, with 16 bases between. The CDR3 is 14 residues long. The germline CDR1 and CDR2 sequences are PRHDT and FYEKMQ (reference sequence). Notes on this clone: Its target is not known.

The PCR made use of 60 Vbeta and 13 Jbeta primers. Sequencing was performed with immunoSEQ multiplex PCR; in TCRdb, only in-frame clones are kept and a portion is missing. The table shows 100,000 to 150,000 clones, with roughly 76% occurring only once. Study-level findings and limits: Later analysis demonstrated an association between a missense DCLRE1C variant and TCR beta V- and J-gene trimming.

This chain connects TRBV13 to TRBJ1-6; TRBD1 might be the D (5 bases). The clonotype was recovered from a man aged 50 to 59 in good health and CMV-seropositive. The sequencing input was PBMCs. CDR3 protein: CASSPGLDTPPLHF. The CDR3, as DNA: TGTGCCAGCAGCCCGGGACTGGACACCCCACCCCTCCACTTT.